One and the same sample provided the 14 T cell receptor beta chains below, sequenced in a study of blood T cell repertoires in COVID-19. This table comes from immunoSEQ multiplex PCR, and its TCRdb copy is limited to in-frame clones, with some not included. This sample has more than 150,000 clones, with about 85% found just once. Sequenced input: peripheral blood. The receptor set was obtained from a woman of 80 years or more with acute or convalescent COVID-19.

The V gene is TRBV27, the J gene TRBJ1-2; D perhaps matches TRBD1 (6 bases). This CDR3 has 13 residues. Germline V lookup: CDR1 MNHEY, CDR2 SMNVEV (reference sequence). Deletions cut 2 bases from V and 4 bases from J, with 8 bases between. CDR3 nucleotide sequence: TGTGCCAGCAGTTTAACAGGGACCTATGGCTACACCTTC. Translating gives CASSLTGTYGYTF.

The gene calls are TRBV2 and TRBJ1-5; maybe TRBD1 (5 bases). Looked up from germline, CDR1 is SNHLY and CDR2 is FYNNEI. Between the trimmed V and J ends, which lost 5 bases and 7 bases, there was a span of 12 bases. This CDR3 has 13 residues. CDR3 sequence reads: CASSIRVSQPQHF. The CDR3 DNA reads as TGTGCCAGCAGTATCAGGGTAAGCCAGCCCCAGCATTTT.

The chain employs TRBV29-1 and TRBJ1-2, with a weak D call TRBD1 (5 bases). Germline loops: CDR1 SQVTM, CDR2 ANQGSEA. This CDR3 has 14 amino acids. Trimming left V 3 bases short and J 1 base short, with 12 bases between. The CDR3 nucleotides read TGCAGCGTTGACAGGCCAGGGAATAACTATGGCTACACCTTC. It is translated as CSVDRPGNNYGYTF.

The chain is built from TRBV7-9 and TRBJ2-2, with D maybe TRBD2 (6 bases). Germline V gives CDR1 SEHNR, CDR2 FQNEAQ (reference sequence). V was shortened by 5 bases and J by 6 bases, with 13 bases between the two germline ends. There are 14 residues in the CDR3. The CDR3 DNA sequence: TGTGCCAGCAGCCCCGTCCCGGGGGCCGGGGAGCTGTTTTTT. Translating gives CASSPVPGAGELFF.

This chain links TRBV25-1 with TRBJ2-3, with TRBD2 identical over 7 bases. Per the germline V gene, CDR1 is MGHDK and CDR2 is SYGVNS. Trimming removed 4 bases from V and 4 bases from J; junction bases left unmatched: 5. CDR3 size: 14 residues. This CDR3 reads CASSGYRGADTQYF. As DNA, the CDR3 is TGTGCCAGCAGTGGTTATCGGGGGGCAGATACGCAGTATTTT.

This clone has only a few counts. The J gene is TRBJ2-5, the V gene TRBV10-3, with 10 bases that match TRBD2. After removal of 4 bases from V and 0 bases from J, the junction contained 5 bases not matched to a gene. The germline gives CDR1 ENHRY, CDR2 SYGVKD. This CDR3 is built from 16 residues. In DNA form, the CDR3 reads TGTGCCATCAGTGCCGGACTAGCGGTCTACCAAGAGACCCAGTACTTC. Translated: CAISAGLAVYQETQYF.

About this clone: The sample holds other DNA sequences that translate to the same CDR3. The V gene is TRBV3-1 (or the pseudogene TRBV3-2), the J gene TRBJ2-7; 7 positions agree with TRBD1. This CDR3 is 14 amino acids long. CDR1 is LGHDT and CDR2 is YNNKEL in the germline V gene (reference sequence). J was trimmed by 2 bases and V by 1 base; bases with no gene match: 2. CDR3 in amino acids: CASSQGTGTYEQYF. For the CDR3, the DNA is TGTGCCAGCAGCCAAGGGACAGGAACCTACGAGCAGTACTTC.

V is TRBV11-2 and J is TRBJ1-2; unclear D gene. In germline, CDR1 is SGHAT, CDR2 FQNNGV. This CDR3 region has 14 residues. Trimming shortened V by 1 base and J by 0 bases, and 6 bases separated the two germline ends. CDR3: CASSLGHTNYGYTF. The CDR3 DNA is TGTGCCAGCAGCTTAGGGCATACTAACTATGGCTACACCTTC. The full variable domain, with the rest looked up from reference TRBV11-2 and TRBJ1-2, is EAGVAQSPRYKIIEKRQSVAFWCNPISGHATLYWYQQILGQGPKLLIQFQNNGVVDDSQLPKDRFSAERLKGVDSTLKIQPAKLEDSAVYLCASSLGHTNYGYTFGSGTRLTVV.

In DNA, the CDR3 is TGTGCCAGCAGCACCACCCCGGGGACTAGCGGCTTCCAAGAGACCCAGTACTTC. It is translated as CASSTTPGTSGFQETQYF. The V call is TRBV21-1, the J call TRBJ2-5; TRBD2 is the table's D call and was not checked against the DNA. TRBV21-1 is reported as a pseudogene. The CDR3 length is 18 residues.

The chain uses TRBV5-4 and TRBJ1-1; maybe TRBD1 (5 bases). This CDR3 contains 14 residues. The germline gives CDR1 SGHNT, CDR2 YYREEE (reference sequence). V was trimmed by 2 bases and J by 4 bases, leaving 12 bases between them. The DNA for the CDR3 is TGTGCCAGCAGCTTACGAAAGCAGGGCACTGAAGCTTTCTTT. Amino acid sequence: CASSLRKQGTEAFF.

Regarding this clone: Different DNA sequences within this sample yield the same CDR3. This chain joins TRBV12-3 or TRBV12-4 and TRBJ1-1; D is perhaps TRBD1 (5 bases). Trimming cost V 1 base and J 6 bases, with 9 bases left between them. This CDR3 is built from 13 residues. The CDR3 DNA reads TGTGCCAGCAGTTTAGGGGGCGTATCTGAAGCTTTCTTT. Translated: CASSLGGVSEAFF.

This clone showed up just a few times. V gene TRBV18 combines with J gene TRBJ2-3; 7 bases fit TRBD2. Germline V gene sequence: CDR1 KGHSH, CDR2 LQKENI. The ends lost 3 bases at V and 0 bases at J; junction bases unmatched: 6. This CDR3 is built from 16 residues. This CDR3 reads CASSPQTSLSTDTQYF. The CDR3, as DNA: TGTGCCAGCTCACCTCAGACTAGCCTAAGCACAGATACGCAGTATTTT. The complete variable domain, with remaining parts taken from reference TRBV18 and TRBJ2-3, reads NAGVMQNPRHLVRRRGQEARLRCSPMKGHSHVYWYRQLPEEGLKFMVYLQKENIIDESGMPKERFSAEFPKEGPSILRIQQVVRGDSAAYFCASSPQTSLSTDTQYFGPGTRLTVL.

This sequence joins TRBV7-2 and TRBJ2-5; D may be TRBD1 (5 bases). V gave up 1 base and J gave up 3 bases, with 9 bases separating them. The CDR3 has 14 amino acids. Germline assignment: CDR1 SGHTA and CDR2 FQGNSA. The CDR3 region is CASSLGSREETQYF. DNA for the CDR3: TGTGCCAGCAGCTTAGGGTCCAGGGAAGAGACCCAGTACTTC.

The rearrangement links TRBV7-9 to TRBJ1-6; possible D gene TRBD1, 6 bases. CDR1 is SEHNR and CDR2 is FQNEAQ in the germline V gene (reference sequence). With 5 bases removed from V and 11 bases from J, the gap between germline ends came to 10 bases. The CDR3 has 12 residues. DNA of the CDR3: TGTGCCAGCAGCCTCACAGGGACACCCCTCCACTTT. It translates to CASSLTGTPLHF. Full variable domain (remainder filled in from reference TRBV7-9 and TRBJ1-6): DTGVSQNPRHKITKRGQNVTFRCDPISEHNRLYWYRQTLGQGPEFLTYFQNEAQLEKSRLLSDRFSAERPKGSFSTLEIQRTEQGDSAMYLCASSLTGTPLHFGNGTRLTVT.